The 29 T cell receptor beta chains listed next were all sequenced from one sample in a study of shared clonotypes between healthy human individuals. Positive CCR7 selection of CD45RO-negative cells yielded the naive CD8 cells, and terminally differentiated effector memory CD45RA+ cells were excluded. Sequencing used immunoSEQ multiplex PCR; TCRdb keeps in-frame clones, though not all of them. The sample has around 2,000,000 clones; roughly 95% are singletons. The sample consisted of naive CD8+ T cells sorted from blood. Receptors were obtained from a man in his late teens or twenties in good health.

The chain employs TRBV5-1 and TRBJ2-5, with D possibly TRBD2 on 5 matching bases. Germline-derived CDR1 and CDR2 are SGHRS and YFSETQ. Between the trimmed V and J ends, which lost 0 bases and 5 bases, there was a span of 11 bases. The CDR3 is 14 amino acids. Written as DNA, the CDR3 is TGCGCCAGCAGCTTGGCGGGGTCCCAGGAGACCCAGTACTTC. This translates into CASSLAGSQETQYF.

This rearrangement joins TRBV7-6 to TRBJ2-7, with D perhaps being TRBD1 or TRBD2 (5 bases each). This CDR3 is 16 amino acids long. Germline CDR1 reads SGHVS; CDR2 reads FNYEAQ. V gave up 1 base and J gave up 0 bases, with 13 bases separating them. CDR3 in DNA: TGTGCCAGCAGCTTAGTCTCGGGGACGAGCTCCTACGAGCAGTACTTC. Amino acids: CASSLVSGTSSYEQYF. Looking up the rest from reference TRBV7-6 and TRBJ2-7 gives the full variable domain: GAGVSQSPRYKVTKRGQDVALRCDPISGHVSLYWYRQALGQGPEFLTYFNYEAQQDKSGLPNDRFSAERPEGSISTLTIQRTEQRDSAMYRCASSLVSGTSSYEQYFGPGTRLTVT.

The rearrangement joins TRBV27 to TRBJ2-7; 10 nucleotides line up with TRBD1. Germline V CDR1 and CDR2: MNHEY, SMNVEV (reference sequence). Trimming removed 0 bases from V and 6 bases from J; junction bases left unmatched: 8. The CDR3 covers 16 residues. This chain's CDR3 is CASSLSAGTGAREQYF. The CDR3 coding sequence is TGTGCCAGCAGTTTATCGGCCGGGACAGGGGCCCGCGAGCAGTACTTC.

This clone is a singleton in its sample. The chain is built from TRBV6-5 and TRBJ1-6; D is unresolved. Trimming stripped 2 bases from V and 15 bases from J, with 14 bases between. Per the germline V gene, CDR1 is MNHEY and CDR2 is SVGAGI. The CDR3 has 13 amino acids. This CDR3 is CASSYAEGGDLHF. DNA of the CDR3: TGTGCCAGCAGTTACGCCGAAGGTGGCGACCTCCACTTT.

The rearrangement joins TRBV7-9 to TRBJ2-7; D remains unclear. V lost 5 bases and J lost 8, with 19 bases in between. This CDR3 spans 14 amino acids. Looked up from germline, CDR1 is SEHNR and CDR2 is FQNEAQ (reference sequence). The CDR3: CASSPLTPPGKQYF. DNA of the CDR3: TGTGCCAGCAGCCCCCTAACGCCCCCAGGCAAGCAGTACTTC. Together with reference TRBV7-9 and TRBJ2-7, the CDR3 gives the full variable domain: DTGVSQNPRHKITKRGQNVTFRCDPISEHNRLYWYRQTLGQGPEFLTYFQNEAQLEKSRLLSDRFSAERPKGSFSTLEIQRTEQGDSAMYLCASSPLTPPGKQYFGPGTRLTVT.

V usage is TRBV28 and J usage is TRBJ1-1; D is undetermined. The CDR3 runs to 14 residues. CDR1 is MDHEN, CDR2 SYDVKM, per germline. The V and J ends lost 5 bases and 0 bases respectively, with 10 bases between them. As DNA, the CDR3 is TGTGCCAGCAGTCTTCGCACCATGAACACTGAAGCTTTCTTT. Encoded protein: CASSLRTMNTEAFF.

DNA for the CDR3: TGTGCCACCAGCAGAGATCTAGGAGCAGGGAGGGAAAAACTGTTTTTT. Protein product: CATSRDLGAGREKLFF. The gene calls are TRBV15 and TRBJ1-4, with D possibly matching TRBD1 (5 bases). This CDR3 comprises 16 residues. Trimming left V 0 bases short and J 8 bases short, with 16 bases between. CDR1 and CDR2 from the germline V gene are LNHNV and YYDKDF (reference sequence).

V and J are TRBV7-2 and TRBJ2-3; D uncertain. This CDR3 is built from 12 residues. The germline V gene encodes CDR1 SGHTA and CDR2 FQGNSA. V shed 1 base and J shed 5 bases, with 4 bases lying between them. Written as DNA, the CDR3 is TGTGCCAGCAGCTTAGTTATAGATACGCAGTATTTT. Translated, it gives CASSLVIDTQYF.

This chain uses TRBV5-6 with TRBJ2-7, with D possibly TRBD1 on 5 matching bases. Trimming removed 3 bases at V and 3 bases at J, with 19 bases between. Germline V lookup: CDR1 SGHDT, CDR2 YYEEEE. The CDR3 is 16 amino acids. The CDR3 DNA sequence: TGTGCCAGCAGCTCCTCACATGTGGTGACAGTCTACGAGCAGTACTTC. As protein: CASSSSHVVTVYEQYF. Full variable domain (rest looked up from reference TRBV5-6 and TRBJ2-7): DAGVTQSPTHLIKTRGQQVTLRCSPKSGHDTVSWYQQALGQGPQFIFQYYEEEERQRGNFPDRFSGHQFPNYSSELNVNALLLGDSALYLCASSSSHVVTVYEQYFGPGTRLTVT.

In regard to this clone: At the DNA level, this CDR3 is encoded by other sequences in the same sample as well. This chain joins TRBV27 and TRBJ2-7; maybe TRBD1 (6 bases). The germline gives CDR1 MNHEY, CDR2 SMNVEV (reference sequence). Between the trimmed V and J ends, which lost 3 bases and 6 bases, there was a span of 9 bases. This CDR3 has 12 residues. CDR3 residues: CASSFQGGEQYF. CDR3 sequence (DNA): TGTGCCAGCAGTTTCCAAGGGGGCGAGCAGTACTTC.

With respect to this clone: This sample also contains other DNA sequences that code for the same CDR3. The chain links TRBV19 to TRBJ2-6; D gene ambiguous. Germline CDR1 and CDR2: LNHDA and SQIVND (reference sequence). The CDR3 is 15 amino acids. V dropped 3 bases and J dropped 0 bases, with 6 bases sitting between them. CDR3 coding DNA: TGTGCCAGTAGTATTTCGTCCTCTGGGGCCAACGTCCTGACTTTC. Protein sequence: CASSISSSGANVLTF.

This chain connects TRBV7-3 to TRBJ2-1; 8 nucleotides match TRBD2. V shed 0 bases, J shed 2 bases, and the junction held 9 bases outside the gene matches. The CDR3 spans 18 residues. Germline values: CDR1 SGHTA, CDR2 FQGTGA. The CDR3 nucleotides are TGTGCCAGCAGCTTAACGCCCCTAGAGCGGGGGCCCTACAATGAGCAGTTCTTC. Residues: CASSLTPLERGPYNEQFF.

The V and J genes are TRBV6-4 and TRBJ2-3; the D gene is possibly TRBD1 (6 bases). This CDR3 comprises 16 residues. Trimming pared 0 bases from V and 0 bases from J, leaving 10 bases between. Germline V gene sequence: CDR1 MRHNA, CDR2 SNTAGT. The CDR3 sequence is CASSDSGTSSTDTQYF. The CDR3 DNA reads TGTGCCAGCAGTGACTCCGGGACATCTAGCACAGATACGCAGTATTTT.

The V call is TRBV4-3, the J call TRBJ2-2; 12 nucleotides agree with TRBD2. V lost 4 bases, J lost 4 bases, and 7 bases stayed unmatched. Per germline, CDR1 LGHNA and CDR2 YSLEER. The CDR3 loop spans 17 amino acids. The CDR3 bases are TGCGCCAGCAGCCCGAGACTAGCGGGAGTGGGCACCGGGGAGCTGTTTTTT. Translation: CASSPRLAGVGTGELFF.

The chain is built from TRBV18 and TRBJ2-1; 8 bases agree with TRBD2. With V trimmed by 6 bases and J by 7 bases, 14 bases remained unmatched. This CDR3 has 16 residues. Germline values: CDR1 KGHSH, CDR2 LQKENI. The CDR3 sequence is CASSLPGLGDVNEQFF. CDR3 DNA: TGTGCCAGCTCCCTACCGGGACTAGGGGATGTGAATGAGCAGTTCTTC.

For the CDR3, the DNA is TGTGCCAGCAGCGTAGCGGCGGGGGGACCCGACGAGCAGTACTTC. Protein: CASSVAAGGPDEQYF. This rearrangement joins TRBV9 to TRBJ2-7; TRBD2 matches 8 bases. The germline CDR1 and CDR2 sequences are SGDLS and YYNGEE. This CDR3 has 15 residues. V lost 0 bases to trimming and J lost 5 bases; unmatched junction nucleotides: 7.

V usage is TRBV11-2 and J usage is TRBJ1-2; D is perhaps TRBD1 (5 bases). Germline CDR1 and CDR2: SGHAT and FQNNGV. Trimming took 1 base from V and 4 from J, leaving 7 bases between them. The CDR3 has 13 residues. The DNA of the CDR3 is TGTGCCAGCAGCTTAGGACAGTCCTATGGCTACACCTTC. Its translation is CASSLGQSYGYTF.

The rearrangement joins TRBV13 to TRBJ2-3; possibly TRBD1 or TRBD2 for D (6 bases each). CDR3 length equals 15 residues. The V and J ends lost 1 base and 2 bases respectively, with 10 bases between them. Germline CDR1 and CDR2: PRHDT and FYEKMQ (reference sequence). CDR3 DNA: TGTGCCAGCAGCTTAGCCCGGGGGCACACAGATACGCAGTATTTT. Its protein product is CASSLARGHTDTQYF.

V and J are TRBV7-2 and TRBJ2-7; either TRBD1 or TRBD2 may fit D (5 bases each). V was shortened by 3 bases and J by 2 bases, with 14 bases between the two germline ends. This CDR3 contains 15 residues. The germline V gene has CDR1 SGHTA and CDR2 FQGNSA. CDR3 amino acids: CASSFSGPFTYEQYF. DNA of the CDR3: TGTGCCAGCAGCTTCTCGGGACCCTTTACCTACGAGCAGTACTTC.

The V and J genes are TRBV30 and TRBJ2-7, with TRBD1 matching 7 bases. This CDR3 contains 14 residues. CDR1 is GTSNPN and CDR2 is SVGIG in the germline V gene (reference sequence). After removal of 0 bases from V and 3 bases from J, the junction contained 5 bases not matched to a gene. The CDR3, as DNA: TGTGCCTGGAGTGTCCCTAACAGGGGCTACGAGCAGTACTTC. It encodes CAWSVPNRGYEQYF.

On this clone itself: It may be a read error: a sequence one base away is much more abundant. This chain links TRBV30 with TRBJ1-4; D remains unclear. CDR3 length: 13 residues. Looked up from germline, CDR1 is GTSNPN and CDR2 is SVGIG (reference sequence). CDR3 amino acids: CARRGQAGEKLFF. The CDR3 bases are TGTGCCCGGAGAGGGCAGGCCGGGGAAAAACTGTTTTTT.

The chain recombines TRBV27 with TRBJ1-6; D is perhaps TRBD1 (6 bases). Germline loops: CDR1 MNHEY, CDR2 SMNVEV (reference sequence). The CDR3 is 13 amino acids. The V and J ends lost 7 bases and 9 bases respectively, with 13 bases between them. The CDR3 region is CASTSQGTSPLHF. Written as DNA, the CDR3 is TGTGCCAGCACTTCACAGGGCACTTCACCCCTCCACTTT.

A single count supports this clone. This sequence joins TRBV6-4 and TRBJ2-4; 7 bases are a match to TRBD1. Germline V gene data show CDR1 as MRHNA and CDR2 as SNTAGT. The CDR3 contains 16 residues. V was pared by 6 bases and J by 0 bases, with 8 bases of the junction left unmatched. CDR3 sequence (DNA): TGTGCCAGCAGGGCAACAGGGGTGAAAGCCAAAAACATTCAGTACTTC. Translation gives CASRATGVKAKNIQYF.

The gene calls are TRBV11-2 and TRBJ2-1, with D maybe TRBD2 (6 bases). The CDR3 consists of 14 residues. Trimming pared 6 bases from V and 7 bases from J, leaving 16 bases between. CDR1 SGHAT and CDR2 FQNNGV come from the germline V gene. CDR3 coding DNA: TGTGCCAGCAGTGAGATCCCCCTAGCGAATGAGCAGTTCTTC. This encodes CASSEIPLANEQFF.

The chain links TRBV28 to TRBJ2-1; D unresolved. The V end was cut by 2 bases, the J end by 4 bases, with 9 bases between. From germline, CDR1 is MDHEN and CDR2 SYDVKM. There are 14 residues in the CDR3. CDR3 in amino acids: CASSLTVKYNEQFF. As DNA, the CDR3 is TGTGCCAGCAGTTTAACGGTGAAGTACAATGAGCAGTTCTTC. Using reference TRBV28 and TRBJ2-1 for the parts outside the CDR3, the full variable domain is DVKVTQSSRYLVKRTGEKVFLECVQDMDHENMFWYRQDPGLGLRLIYFSYDVKMKEKGDIPEGYSVSREKKERFSLILESASTNQTSMYLCASSLTVKYNEQFFGPGTRLTVL.

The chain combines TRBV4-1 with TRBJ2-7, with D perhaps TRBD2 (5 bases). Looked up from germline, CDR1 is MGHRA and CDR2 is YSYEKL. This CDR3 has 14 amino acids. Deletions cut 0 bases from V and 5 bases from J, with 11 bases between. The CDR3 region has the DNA TGCGCCAGCAGCCAAGATAGGGTCGGGGACGAGCAGTACTTC. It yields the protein CASSQDRVGDEQYF.

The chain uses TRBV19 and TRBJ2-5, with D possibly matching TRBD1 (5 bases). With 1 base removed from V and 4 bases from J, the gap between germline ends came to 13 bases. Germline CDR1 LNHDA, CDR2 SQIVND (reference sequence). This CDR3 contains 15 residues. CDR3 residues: CASSIGSRAGETQYF. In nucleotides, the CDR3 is TGTGCCAGTAGTATAGGATCCAGGGCCGGAGAGACCCAGTACTTC.

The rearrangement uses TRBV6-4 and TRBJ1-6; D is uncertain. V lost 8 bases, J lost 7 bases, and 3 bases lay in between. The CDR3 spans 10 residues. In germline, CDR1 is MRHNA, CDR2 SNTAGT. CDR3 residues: CASQNSPLHF. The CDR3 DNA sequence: TGTGCCAGCCAGAATTCACCCCTCCACTTT.

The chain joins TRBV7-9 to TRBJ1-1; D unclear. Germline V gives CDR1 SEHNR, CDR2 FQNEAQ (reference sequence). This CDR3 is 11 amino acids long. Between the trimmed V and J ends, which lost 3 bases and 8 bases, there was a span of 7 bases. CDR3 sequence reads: CASSFDREAFF. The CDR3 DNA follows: TGTGCCAGCAGCTTTGACCGGGAAGCTTTCTTT.